A few counts support the clone carrying this T cell receptor beta chain. Its antigen remains unknown. The template was genomic DNA from peripheral blood, not RNA. A mixed TRB-A/B primer pool amplified rearranged TRB by multiplex touch-down PCR. One entry per CDR3 protein results from TCRdb running MiXCR on the multiplex PCR reads. The table records a few thousand distinct CDR3 sequences, more than 45% of them present only once. These data originate in a study of T cell repertoires in aging, cancer and after chemotherapy. On the study more broadly: Donor ages fell into six groups from 30 or younger up to 70 or older.

From germline, CDR1 is LGHNA and CDR2 YSLEER. The length of the CDR3 is 14 residues. The V end was cut by 1 base, the J end by 9 bases, with 10 bases between. General observations from the study: Age-matched healthy donors had significantly more diverse, less clonal blood TCR repertoires than untreated cancer patients. Lymphoid organ infiltration in hematological cancer patients may impair thymic emigration or peripheral T cell expansion. Loss of evenness, beyond lost richness, contributed to age-related TCR diversity decline in cancer patients.

Sequencing was done on a sample of blood. The V gene is TRBV4-3, the J gene TRBJ1-6; TRBD1 might be the D (6 bases). This TCR came from a human donor with a blood cancer. The donor label of this sample is uncertain. The CDR3, as DNA: TGCGCCAGCAGCCAAGCGGGGGCTGGTTCACCCCTCCACTTT. Its translation: CASSQAGAGSPLHF.